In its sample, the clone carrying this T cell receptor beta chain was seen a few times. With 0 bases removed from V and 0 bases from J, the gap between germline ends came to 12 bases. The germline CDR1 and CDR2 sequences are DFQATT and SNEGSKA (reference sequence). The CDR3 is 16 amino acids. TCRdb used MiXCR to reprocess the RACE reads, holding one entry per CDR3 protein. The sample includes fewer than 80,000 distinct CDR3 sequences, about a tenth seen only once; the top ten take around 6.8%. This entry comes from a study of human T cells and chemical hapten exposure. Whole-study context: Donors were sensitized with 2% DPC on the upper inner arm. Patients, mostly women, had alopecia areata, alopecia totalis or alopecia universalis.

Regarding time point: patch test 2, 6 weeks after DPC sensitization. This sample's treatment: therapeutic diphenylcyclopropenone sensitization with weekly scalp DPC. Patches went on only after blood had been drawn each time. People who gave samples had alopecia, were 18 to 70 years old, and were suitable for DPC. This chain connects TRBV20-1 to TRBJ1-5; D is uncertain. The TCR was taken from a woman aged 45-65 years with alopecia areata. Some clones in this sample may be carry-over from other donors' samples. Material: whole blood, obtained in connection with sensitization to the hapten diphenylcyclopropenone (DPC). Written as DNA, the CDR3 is TGCAGTGCTAGAGAGAGGATCCCTTATAGCAATCAGCCCCAGCATTTT. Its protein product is CSARERIPYSNQPQHF.